These 14 T cell receptor beta chains came from one sample sequenced in a study of T cell responses to AZD1222 COVID-19 vaccine. Profiled with immunoSEQ multiplex PCR; TCRdb holds only in-frame clones, not every one. This table holds roughly 260,000 clones, approximately 95% found once. The sequenced sample was peripheral blood, obtained on day 0 of AZD1222 vaccination. These receptors were taken from an adult in good health.

Here the CDR3 reads CASSLGVTPTDTQYF. As DNA, the CDR3 is TGCGCCAGCAGCTTGGGGGTCACCCCCACAGATACGCAGTATTTT. The J gene is TRBJ2-3, the V gene TRBV5-1; unclear D gene. V was clipped by 0 bases and J by 2 bases, with 10 bases between them. CDR1 is SGHRS and CDR2 is YFSETQ in the germline V gene. The CDR3 contains 15 residues.

The V and J genes are TRBV19 and TRBJ1-4; 7 nucleotides align to TRBD1. The CDR3 is 15 residues long. Germline CDR1 is LNHDA and CDR2 is SQIVND (reference sequence). After removal of 5 bases from V and 8 bases from J, the junction contained 11 bases not matched to a gene. The CDR3 loop is CASSHTGEPHEKLFF. DNA for the CDR3: TGTGCCAGTAGTCACACAGGGGAGCCTCACGAAAAACTGTTTTTT.

This rearrangement joins TRBV9 to TRBJ1-2, with D hard to call. The germline CDR1 and CDR2 sequences are SGDLS and YYNGEE. V dropped 4 bases and J dropped 5 bases, with 21 bases sitting between them. CDR3 length: 16 amino acids. The CDR3 sequence is CASSSPLSRALYGYTF. CDR3 nucleotide sequence: TGTGCCAGCAGCTCCCCCTTATCGAGAGCCTTGTATGGCTACACCTTC.

V is TRBV18 and J is TRBJ2-1; D is possibly TRBD1 (5 bases). Between the trimmed V and J ends, which lost 2 bases and 8 bases, there was a span of 10 bases. The germline V gene encodes CDR1 KGHSH and CDR2 LQKENI. CDR3 length: 13 residues. CDR3 protein: CASSPRQGDEQFF. The CDR3 DNA follows: TGTGCCAGCTCACCAAGGCAGGGCGATGAGCAGTTCTTC.

The V gene is TRBV7-6, the J gene TRBJ2-7; D is possibly TRBD1 (5 bases). This CDR3 is built from 13 residues. Deletions cut 3 bases from V and 3 bases from J, with 9 bases between. CDR1 and CDR2 (germline): SGHVS, FNYEAQ. This CDR3 reads CASSLFRDYEQYF. The CDR3 DNA reads TGTGCCAGCAGCTTGTTCAGGGACTACGAGCAGTACTTC.

This clone was seen a handful of times. V is TRBV5-1 and J is TRBJ1-5; D is unresolved. Germline-derived CDR1 and CDR2 are SGHRS and YFSETQ. The V end lost 0 bases, the J end lost 2 bases, and 6 bases lay between the germline ends. The CDR3 spans 14 residues. This CDR3 is CASSLGGRNQPQHF. The CDR3 DNA sequence: TGCGCCAGCAGCTTGGGTGGACGCAATCAGCCCCAGCATTTT.

The V gene is TRBV11-2, the J gene TRBJ2-7; 12 nucleotides align to TRBD2. Trimming cost V 6 bases and J 6 bases; bases outside gene matches: 6. Germline assignment: CDR1 SGHAT and CDR2 FQNNGV. CDR3 length equals 14 residues. CDR3 nucleotide sequence: TGTGCCAGCAGAAAACTAGCGGGAGGTCTCGAGCAGTACTTC. Translating gives CASRKLAGGLEQYF.

This clone was found a few times. CDR3 amino acids: CATSKTGTRGEQYF. In DNA, the CDR3 is TGTGCCACCTCAAAGACAGGGACGAGGGGGGAGCAGTACTTC. The chain links TRBV7-2 to TRBJ2-7, with 7 bases fitting TRBD1. The V segment lost 10 bases and the J segment 7 bases; nucleotides outside the gene matches: 16. CDR3 size: 14 residues. Germline values: CDR1 SGHTA, CDR2 FQGNSA.

The gene calls are TRBV6-5 and TRBJ2-1, with a weak D call TRBD1 (5 bases). This CDR3 has 13 amino acids. Germline V CDR1 and CDR2: MNHEY, SVGAGI. The V gene lost 6 bases and the J gene lost 4 bases, with 10 bases spanning the gap. The DNA for the CDR3 is TGTGCCAGCAGATCCGACAGTTACAATGAGCAGTTCTTC. Encoded protein: CASRSDSYNEQFF.

The CDR3 nucleotides read TGTGCCAGCAGGCGGTTGAAGGGTCAGCCCCAGCATTTT. This sequence encodes CASRRLKGQPQHF. The genes are TRBV28 and TRBJ1-5; D gene unclear. This CDR3 has 13 residues. Per the germline V gene, CDR1 is MDHEN and CDR2 is SYDVKM. The V end lost 6 bases, the J end lost 6 bases, and 12 bases lay between the germline ends.

The rearrangement joins TRBV4-1 to TRBJ2-7; 10 bases line up with TRBD2. The V gene end was trimmed by 0 bases and the J gene end by 0 bases; junction bases not matched to a gene: 8. Germline loops: CDR1 MGHRA, CDR2 YSYEKL. The CDR3 totals 18 residues. The DNA for the CDR3 is TGCGCCAGCAGCCAAGATAGCCAGCGGGGGGGAAGCTCCTACGAGCAGTACTTC. Its protein is CASSQDSQRGGSSYEQYF.

The V gene is TRBV6-4, the J gene TRBJ2-7; 7 nucleotides agree with TRBD1. The CDR3 has 14 residues. The germline V gene has CDR1 MRHNA and CDR2 SNTAGT. After removal of 2 bases from V and 5 bases from J, the junction contained 6 bases not matched to a gene. CDR3 DNA sequence: TGTGCCAGCAGTGACGGAGACAGGGTAAACGAGCAGTACTTC. This translates into CASSDGDRVNEQYF.

This chain joins TRBV6-5 and TRBJ2-3; 8 nucleotides align to TRBD2. Germline CDR1 is MNHEY and CDR2 is SVGAGI. V lost 8 bases to trimming and J lost 1 base; unmatched junction nucleotides: 8. The CDR3 covers 15 residues. CDR3 bases: TGTGCCAGCGGCAGCGGGAGATGGGGCACAGATACGCAGTATTTT. Amino acid sequence: CASGSGRWGTDTQYF.

V usage is TRBV28 and J usage is TRBJ1-1, with no clear D. Per germline, CDR1 MDHEN and CDR2 SYDVKM. The CDR3 is made up of 14 amino acids. V lost 4 bases and J 2 bases, leaving 11 bases between the germline ends. The DNA of the CDR3 is TGTGCCAGCAGTTCTACCCCGTCTAACACTGAAGCTTTCTTT. It yields the protein CASSSTPSNTEAFF. The variable domain in full, with the rest retrieved from reference TRBV28 and TRBJ1-1, is DVKVTQSSRYLVKRTGEKVFLECVQDMDHENMFWYRQDPGLGLRLIYFSYDVKMKEKGDIPEGYSVSREKKERFSLILESASTNQTSMYLCASSSTPSNTEAFFGQGTRLTVV.